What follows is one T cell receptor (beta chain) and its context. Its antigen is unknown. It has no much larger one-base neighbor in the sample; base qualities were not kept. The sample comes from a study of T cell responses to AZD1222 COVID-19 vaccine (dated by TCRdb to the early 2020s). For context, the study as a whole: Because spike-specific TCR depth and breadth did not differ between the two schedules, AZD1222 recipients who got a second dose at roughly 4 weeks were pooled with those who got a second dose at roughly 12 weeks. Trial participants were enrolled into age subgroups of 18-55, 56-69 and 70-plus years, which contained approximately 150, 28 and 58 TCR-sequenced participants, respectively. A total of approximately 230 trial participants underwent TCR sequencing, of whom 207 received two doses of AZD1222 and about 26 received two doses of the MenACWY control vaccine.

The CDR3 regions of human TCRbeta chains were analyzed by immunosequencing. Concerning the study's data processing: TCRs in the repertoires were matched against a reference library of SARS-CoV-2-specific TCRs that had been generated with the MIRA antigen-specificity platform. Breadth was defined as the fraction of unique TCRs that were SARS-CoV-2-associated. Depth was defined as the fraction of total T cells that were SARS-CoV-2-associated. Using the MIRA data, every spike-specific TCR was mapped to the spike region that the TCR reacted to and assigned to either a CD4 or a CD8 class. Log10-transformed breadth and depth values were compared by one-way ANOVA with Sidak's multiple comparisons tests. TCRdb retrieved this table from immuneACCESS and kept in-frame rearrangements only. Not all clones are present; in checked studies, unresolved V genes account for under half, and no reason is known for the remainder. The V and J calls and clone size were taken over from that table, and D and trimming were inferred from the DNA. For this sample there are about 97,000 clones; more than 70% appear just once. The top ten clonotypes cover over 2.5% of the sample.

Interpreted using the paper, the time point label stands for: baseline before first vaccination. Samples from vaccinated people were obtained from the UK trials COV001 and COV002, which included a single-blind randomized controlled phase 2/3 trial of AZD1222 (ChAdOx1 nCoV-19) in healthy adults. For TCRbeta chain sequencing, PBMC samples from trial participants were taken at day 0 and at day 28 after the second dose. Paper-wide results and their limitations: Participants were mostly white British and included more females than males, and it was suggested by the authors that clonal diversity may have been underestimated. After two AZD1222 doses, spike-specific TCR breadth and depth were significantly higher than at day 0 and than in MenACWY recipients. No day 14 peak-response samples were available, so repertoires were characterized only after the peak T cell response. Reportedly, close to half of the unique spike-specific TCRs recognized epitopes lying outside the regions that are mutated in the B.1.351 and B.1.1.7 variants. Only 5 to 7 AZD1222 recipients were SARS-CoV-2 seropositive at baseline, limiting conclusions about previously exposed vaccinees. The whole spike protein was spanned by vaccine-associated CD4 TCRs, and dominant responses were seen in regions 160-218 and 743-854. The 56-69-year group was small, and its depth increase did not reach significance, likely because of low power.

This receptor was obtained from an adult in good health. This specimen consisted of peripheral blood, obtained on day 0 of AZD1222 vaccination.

The CDR3 region: CASSTPDTYGYTF. The sequenced DNA: TGTGCCAGTAGTACCCCCGACACGTATGGCTACACCTTC. The chain is encoded by TRBV19 joined to TRBJ1-2, with the D gene not confidently named. The germline ends are 11 bases apart after V is trimmed by 4 bases and J by 5 bases. Based on the germline V gene (reference sequence), the CDR1 and CDR2 sequences are LNHDA and SQIVND. The CDR3 contains 13 residues, cysteine and phenylalanine counted. Solely the CDR3 DNA is kept, with 39 bases framed from the first base.